The sequence of this T cell receptor beta chain was determined in a study of cytomegalovirus exposure and HLA in healthy donors. With 60 Vbeta and 13 Jbeta primers, the PCR was carried out. The table came from immunoSEQ multiplex PCR; TCRdb's copy has only in-frame clones and leaves some out. The sample lists approximately 200,000 clones, approximately 85% seen once, with less than 2.5% in the top ten. Germline lookup yields CDR1 SNHLY and CDR2 FYNNEI. Trimming left V 7 bases short and J 0 bases short, with 7 bases between. The CDR3 covers 13 residues. This TCR was recovered from a woman in her forties or fifties in good health and CMV-seronegative. The sequenced sample consisted of PBMCs. The J gene is TRBJ1-5, the V gene TRBV2; D gene ambiguous. CDR3 in amino acids: CASKEYSNQPQHF. CDR3 DNA sequence: TGTGCCAGCAAAGAGTATAGCAATCAGCCCCAGCATTTT.